Included here is one T cell receptor (beta chain) sequence, with context. What this receptor recognizes is not known. No much larger clone is present one base from it, and per-base qualities are unavailable. This specimen belongs to a study of control samples from healthy donors and cancer patients (dated by TCRdb to 2019 to 2021). Libraries were constructed by the immunoSEQ multiplex PCR assay. TCRdb obtained this table from immuneACCESS and retained in-frame rearrangements with V and J assigned. These tables miss some clones; where compared with another copy, unresolved V genes account for less than half of the shortfall, and the remainder is unexplained. The sample table contains some 130,000 clones; only one count was recorded for roughly 89% of them. Of the sample, roughly 10% falls within the top ten clones. Trimming takes 3 bases off V and 4 bases off J; junction bases not matched to a gene: 5. Per the germline V gene, SGHNT is the CDR1 and YENEEA is the CDR2. The CDR3, from cysteine to phenylalanine, totals 16 residues. Only the CDR3 DNA stays, 48 bases, in frame from base 1.

Sequenced input: blood. This TCR was recovered from a man younger than 45 in good health. The chain was built from TRBV11-3 and TRBJ2-2; the central 10 bases match TRBD1. DNA sequence: TGTGCCAGCAGCTTGGGACAGGGGTTGGGCACCGGGGAGCTGTTTTTT. This translates into CASSLGQGLGTGELFF.